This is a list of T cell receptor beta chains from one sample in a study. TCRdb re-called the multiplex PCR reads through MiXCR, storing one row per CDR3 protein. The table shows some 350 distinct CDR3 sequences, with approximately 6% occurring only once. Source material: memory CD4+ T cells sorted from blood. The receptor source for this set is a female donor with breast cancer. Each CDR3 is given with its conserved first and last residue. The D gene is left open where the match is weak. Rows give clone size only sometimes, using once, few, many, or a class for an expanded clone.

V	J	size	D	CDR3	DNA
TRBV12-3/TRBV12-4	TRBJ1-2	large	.	CASSLGGYTF	TGTGCCAGCAGTCTCGGAGGCTACACCTTC
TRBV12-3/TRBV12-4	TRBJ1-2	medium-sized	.	CASSLRSFIYGYTF	TGTGCCAGCAGTTTACGCAGCTTTATCTATGGCTACACCTTC
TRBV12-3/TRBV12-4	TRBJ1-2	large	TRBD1	CASSLGTAAGGYTF	TGTGCCAGCAGTTTGGGGACAGCAGCTGGTGGCTACACCTTC
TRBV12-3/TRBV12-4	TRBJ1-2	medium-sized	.	CASSFQGNYGYTF	TGTGCCAGCAGTTTTCAAGGAAACTATGGCTACACCTTC
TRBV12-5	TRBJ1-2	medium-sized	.	CASGSSTGNYGYTF	TGTGCTAGTGGCTCTTCGACTGGGAACTATGGCTACACCTTC
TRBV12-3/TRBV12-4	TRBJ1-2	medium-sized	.	CASSRQYSYGYTF	TGTGCCAGCAGTCGACAGTATTCCTATGGCTACACCTTC
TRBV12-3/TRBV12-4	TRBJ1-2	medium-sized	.	CASRRHTILANYGYTF	TGTGCCAGCAGGCGACATACGATCCTAGCTAACTATGGCTACACCTTC
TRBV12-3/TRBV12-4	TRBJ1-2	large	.	CASSLGLGQNYGYTF	TGTGCCAGCAGTTTGGGCCTTGGACAGAACTATGGCTACACCTTC
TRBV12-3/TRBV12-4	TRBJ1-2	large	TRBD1	CASTRRGQFNYGYTF	TGTGCCAGCACCCGGAGGGGACAGTTTAACTATGGCTACACCTTC
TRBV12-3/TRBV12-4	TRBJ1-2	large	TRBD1	CASSFTTGTGNYGYTF	TGTGCCAGCAGTTTTACAACCGGGACAGGCAACTATGGCTACACCTTC
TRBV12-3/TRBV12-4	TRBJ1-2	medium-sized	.	CASQDKYGYTF	TGTGCCAGTCAGGATAAATATGGCTACACCTTC
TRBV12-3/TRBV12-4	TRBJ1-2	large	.	CASRPGLDYGYTF	TGTGCCAGCCGCCCGGGGTTGGACTATGGCTACACCTTC
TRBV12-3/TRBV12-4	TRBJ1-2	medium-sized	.	CASSFMGNYGYTF	TGTGCCAGCAGTTTCATGGGGAACTATGGCTACACCTTC
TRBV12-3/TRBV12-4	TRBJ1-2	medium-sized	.	CASSLGVPYGYTF	TGTGCCAGCAGTTTAGGGGTGCCCTATGGCTACACCTTC
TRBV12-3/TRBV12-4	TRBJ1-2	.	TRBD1	CASSLMRTGAGGYTF	TGTGCCAGCAGTCTCATGAGGACAGGGGCGGGTGGCTACACCTTC
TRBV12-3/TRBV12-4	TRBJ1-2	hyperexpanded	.	CASSSRAGYTF	TGTGCCAGCAGTAGCAGGGCTGGCTACACCTTC
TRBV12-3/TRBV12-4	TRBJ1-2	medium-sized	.	CASSFLPNDYGYTF	TGTGCCAGCAGTTTTCTCCCCAACGACTATGGCTACACCTTC
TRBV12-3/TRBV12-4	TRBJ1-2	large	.	CASSNSGSDIRYTF	TGTGCCAGCAGTAATTCAGGATCCGACATCCGCTACACCTTC
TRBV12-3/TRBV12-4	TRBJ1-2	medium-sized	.	CASSPGTSGYTF	TGTGCCAGCAGTCCCGGGACATCAGGCTACACCTTC
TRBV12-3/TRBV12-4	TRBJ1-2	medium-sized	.	CASNGGHGYTF	TGTGCCAGCAACGGAGGGCATGGCTACACCTTC
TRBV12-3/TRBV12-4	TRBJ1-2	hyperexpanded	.	CASSQSDGDYGYTF	TGTGCCAGCAGTCAATCCGACGGGGACTATGGCTACACCTTC
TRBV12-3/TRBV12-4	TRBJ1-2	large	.	CASSGTQLRYGYTF	TGTGCCAGCAGCGGGACGCAGCTCCGTTATGGCTACACCTTC
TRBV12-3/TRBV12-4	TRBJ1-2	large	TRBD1	CASGDSPYGYTF	TGTGCCAGCGGGGACAGCCCCTATGGCTACACCTTC
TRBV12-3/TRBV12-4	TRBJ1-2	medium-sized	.	CASSLRSGYGYTF	TGTGCCAGCAGTTTACGGAGCGGCTATGGCTACACCTTC
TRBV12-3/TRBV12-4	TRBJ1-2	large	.	CASSLWVEDGYTF	TGTGCCAGCAGTTTATGGGTTGAGGATGGCTACACCTTC
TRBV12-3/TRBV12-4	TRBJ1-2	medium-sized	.	CASSPSDRHNYGYTF	TGTGCCAGCAGTCCGAGCGACAGGCACAACTATGGCTACACCTTC
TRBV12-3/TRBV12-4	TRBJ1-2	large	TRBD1	CASSLSDRAAGYTF	TGTGCCAGCAGTTTGTCCGACAGGGCGGCTGGCTACACCTTC
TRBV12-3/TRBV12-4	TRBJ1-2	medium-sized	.	CASSIAGFVPYGYTF	TGTGCCAGCAGTATCGCAGGGTTTGTCCCCTATGGCTACACCTTC
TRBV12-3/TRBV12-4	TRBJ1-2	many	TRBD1	CASRAVGTGDYGYTF	TGTGCCAGCAGGGCAGTGGGGACAGGGGACTATGGCTACACCTTC
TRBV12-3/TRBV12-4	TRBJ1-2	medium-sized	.	CASSVGGGYTF	TGTGCCAGCAGTGTCGGAGGAGGCTACACCTTC
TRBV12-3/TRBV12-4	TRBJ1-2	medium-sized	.	CASSSSTRNYGYTF	TGTGCCAGCAGTTCCTCGACAAGAAACTATGGCTACACCTTC
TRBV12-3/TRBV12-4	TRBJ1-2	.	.	CASSFDRGSIYTF	TGTGCCAGCAGTTTCGACAGAGGGAGTATCTACACCTTC
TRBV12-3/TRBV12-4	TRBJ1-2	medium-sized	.	CASTFLGQRNYGYTF	TGTGCCAGCACCTTCTTGGGGCAGAGAAACTATGGCTACACCTTC
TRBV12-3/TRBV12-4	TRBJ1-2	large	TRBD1	CASTPGQGRTIGGYTF	TGTGCCAGCACCCCGGGACAGGGGCGAACGATTGGTGGCTACACCTTC
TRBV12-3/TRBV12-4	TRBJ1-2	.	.	CASSLIGGYGYTF	TGTGCCAGCAGTTTAATTGGCGGCTATGGCTACACCTTC
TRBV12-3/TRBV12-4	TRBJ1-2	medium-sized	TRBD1	CASSLWTGEGGYTF	TGTGCCAGCAGCCTTTGGACAGGGGAGGGTGGCTACACCTTC
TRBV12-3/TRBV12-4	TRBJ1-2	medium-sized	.	CASHGVGRTTNYGYTF	TGTGCCAGCCACGGGGTAGGCAGGACAACTAACTATGGCTACACCTTC
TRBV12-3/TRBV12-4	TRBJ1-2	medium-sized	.	CASSPDDSRGYTF	TGTGCCAGCAGTCCAGATGACTCTCGGGGCTACACCTTC
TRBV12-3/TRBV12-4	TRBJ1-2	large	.	CASSRSTEYGYTF	TGTGCCAGCAGCCGGTCGACAGAATATGGCTACACCTTC
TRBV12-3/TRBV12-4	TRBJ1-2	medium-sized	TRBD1	CASSLRRQGGYGYTF	TGTGCCAGCAGTTTACGCCGACAGGGTGGCTATGGCTACACCTTC
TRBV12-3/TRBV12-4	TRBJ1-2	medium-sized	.	CASSPTGDRAYGYTF	TGTGCCAGCAGTCCCACAGGAGACCGAGCTTATGGCTACACCTTC
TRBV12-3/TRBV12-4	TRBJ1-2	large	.	CASSPSAGLGYTF	TGTGCCAGCAGTCCATCTGCAGGGTTGGGCTACACCTTC
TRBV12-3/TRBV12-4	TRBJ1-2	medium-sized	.	CASSSGLRDNYGYTF	TGTGCCAGCAGTTCTGGGCTGAGGGATAACTATGGCTACACCTTC
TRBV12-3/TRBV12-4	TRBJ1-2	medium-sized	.	CASSRRNYGYTF	TGTGCCAGCAGCCGGAGGAACTATGGCTACACCTTC
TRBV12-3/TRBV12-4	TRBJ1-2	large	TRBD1	CASSRDRSYGYTF	TGTGCCAGCAGTCGGGACAGAAGCTATGGCTACACCTTC
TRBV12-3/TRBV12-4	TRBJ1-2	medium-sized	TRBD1	CASGYGDRGYGYTF	TGTGCCAGCGGCTACGGGGACAGGGGCTATGGCTACACCTTC
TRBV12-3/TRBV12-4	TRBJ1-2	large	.	CASSLVVTGNPFGYTF	TGTGCCAGCAGTTTAGTAGTAACAGGGAATCCATTTGGCTACACCTTC
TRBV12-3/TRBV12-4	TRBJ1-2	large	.	CASSFIRGLGYTF	TGTGCCAGCAGTTTTATTAGGGGTTTGGGCTACACCTTC
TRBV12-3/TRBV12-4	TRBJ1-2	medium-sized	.	CASSPRAAGYGYTF	TGTGCCAGCAGTCCCCGGGCGGCAGGGTATGGCTACACCTTC